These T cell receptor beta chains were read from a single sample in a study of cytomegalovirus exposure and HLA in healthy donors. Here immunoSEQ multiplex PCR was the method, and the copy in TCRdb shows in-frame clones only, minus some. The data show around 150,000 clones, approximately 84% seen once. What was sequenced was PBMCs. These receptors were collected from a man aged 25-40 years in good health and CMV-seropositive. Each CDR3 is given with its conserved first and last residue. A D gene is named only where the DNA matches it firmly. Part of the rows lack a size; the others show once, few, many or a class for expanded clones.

TGTGCCAGCAGTGAAGGGAGGGTATTCGAGCAGTACTTC	CASSEGRVFEQYF	-	TRBJ2-7	TRBV6-1	-
TGTGCCAGCAGCATTAAACAGGGGGCGAGCACCGGGGAGCTGTTTTTT	CASSIKQGASTGELFF	-	TRBJ2-2	TRBV7-8	TRBD1
TGTGCCACCAGCAGAGATACCCTAGACGGCAATCAGCCCCAGCATTTT	CATSRDTLDGNQPQHF	-	TRBJ1-5	TRBV15	-
TGTGCCAGTAGTATCTCTCTAGTGGGTACGGATACGCAGTATTTT	CASSISLVGTDTQYF	-	TRBJ2-3	TRBV19	-
TGTGCCAGCAGTTTCCGGACTAGCGGGGAAGAGACCCAGTACTTC	CASSFRTSGEETQYF	-	TRBJ2-5	TRBV28	TRBD2
TGCGCCAGCAGCCAAGAAGGGGGCGCTGGAAACACCATATATTTT	CASSQEGGAGNTIYF	-	TRBJ1-3	TRBV4-1	TRBD1
TGTTCCAGCAGCTTAGGGGGGACAGGGGATAATTCACCCCTCCACTTT	CSSSLGGTGDNSPLHF	-	TRBJ1-6	TRBV7-9	TRBD1
TGTGCCAGCAGCGTCACCGGGATGTACGAGCAGTACTTC	CASSVTGMYEQYF	-	TRBJ2-7	TRBV9	-
TGTGCCAGTAGTCCACGGACTGGGACCGGGGAGCTGTTTTTT	CASSPRTGTGELFF	-	TRBJ2-2	TRBV19	-
TGTGCCAGCTCCCAACAAGATCTGGGGAGAGGGCAGGAGACCCAGTACTTC	CASSQQDLGRGQETQYF	-	TRBJ2-5	TRBV18	-
TGTGCCAGCAGCTTAAGTAGGGTGGGGAGCACTGAAGCTTTCTTT	CASSLSRVGSTEAFF	few	TRBJ1-1	TRBV7-2	-
TGCGCCAGCAGCTCCTCGACAAGGATGACTGGAAACACCATATATTTT	CASSSSTRMTGNTIYF	-	TRBJ1-3	TRBV5-1	-
TGTGCCAGCAGCTTCGGACTTCTAATGGGGGAGACCCAGTACTTC	CASSFGLLMGETQYF	-	TRBJ2-5	TRBV5-6	-
TGTGCCAGCAGCTCAAACAGGAACACCGGGGAGCTGTTTTTT	CASSSNRNTGELFF	-	TRBJ2-2	TRBV5-4	-
TGTGCCAGCAGCTTACGTCAGGGCACAGATACGCAGTATTTT	CASSLRQGTDTQYF	-	TRBJ2-3	TRBV7-9	-
TGTGCCAGTGGAGGGACAGCAGCCTTTTTTAATCAGCCCCAGCATTTT	CASGGTAAFFNQPQHF	-	TRBJ1-5	TRBV2	TRBD1
TGTGCCAGCAGGCTGACTAGCGGGAGCCATGAGCAGTTCTTC	CASRLTSGSHEQFF	-	TRBJ2-1	TRBV11-3	TRBD2
TGTGCCAGCAGCGTAGGCAAGTTTCCGCAGGGAGAGACCCAGTACTTC	CASSVGKFPQGETQYF	few	TRBJ2-5	TRBV9	-
TGTGCCAGCAATAGGGGGCGCAATCAGCCCCAGCATTTT	CASNRGRNQPQHF	-	TRBJ1-5	TRBV2	TRBD1
TGCAGCGTTGGGACAGTGAACTATGGCTACACCTTC	CSVGTVNYGYTF	-	TRBJ1-2	TRBV29-1	-
TGTGCCAGCTCACTCCCTCCCTACGAGCAGTACTTC	CASSLPPYEQYF	-	TRBJ2-7	TRBV18	-
TGTGCCATCAGATCGACAGGGAGCGAGCAGTACTTC	CAIRSTGSEQYF	-	TRBJ2-7	TRBV10-3	TRBD1
TGTGCCATCGGGACTAGCGGGGGGCCCTACAATGAGCAGTTCTTC	CAIGTSGGPYNEQFF	-	TRBJ2-1	TRBV2	TRBD2
TGTGCCAGCACCCCCAAGCGGGACCCCTACGAGCAGTACTTC	CASTPKRDPYEQYF	-	TRBJ2-7	TRBV7-9	TRBD2
TGTGCCACCAGCAGCTACGGGACAGGGCTACACAATGAGCAGTTCTTC	CATSSYGTGLHNEQFF	-	TRBJ2-1	TRBV15	TRBD1
TGTGCCTGGAGTGTACCAGGCATCGGCAATCAGCCCCAGCATTTT	CAWSVPGIGNQPQHF	-	TRBJ1-5	TRBV30	-